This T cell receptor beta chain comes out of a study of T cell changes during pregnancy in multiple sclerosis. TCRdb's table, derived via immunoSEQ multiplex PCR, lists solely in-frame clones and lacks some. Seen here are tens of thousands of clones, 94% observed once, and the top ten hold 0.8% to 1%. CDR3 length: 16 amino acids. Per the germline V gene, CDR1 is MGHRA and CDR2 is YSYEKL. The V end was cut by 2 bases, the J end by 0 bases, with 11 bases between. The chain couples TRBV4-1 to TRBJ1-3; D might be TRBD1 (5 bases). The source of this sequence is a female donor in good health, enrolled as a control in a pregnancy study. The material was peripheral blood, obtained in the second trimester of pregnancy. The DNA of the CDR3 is TGCGCCAGCAGCCAACCGACAGAGAGCTCTGGAAACACCATATATTTT. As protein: CASSQPTESSGNTIYF.